Below, one T cell receptor (beta chain) is given with its context. Its matching antigen is unknown. The ends were cut back, 0 bases at V and 4 bases at J, with 18 bases in the middle. Looked up from germline, CDR1 is SGHAT and CDR2 is FQNNGV. CDR3 length equals 17 residues. This sample stems from a study of T cells in localized non-small cell lung cancer. The study, taken as a whole, reports: A higher density of T cells in blood coincided with extended overall survival. Heterogeneity remains possible because sequencing was limited to only one tumor region. Adjacent uninvolved lung tissue had the highest T cell clonality, exceeding tumor. Of the top 100 tumor clones, median roughly 53 were in adjacent lung, some 29 among its top 100.

Libraries were prepared by immunoSEQ multiplex PCR; TCRdb keeps only in-frame clonotypes and omits some of them. The top ten hold around 1.5% of the sample, which has approximately 150,000 clones, around 89% seen once. This sample comprised peripheral blood, obtained before any cancer treatment. This sequence joins TRBV11-2 and TRBJ1-2; D remains ambiguous. The clonotype originates from an older female donor with stage I lung adenocarcinoma. The CDR3 DNA follows: TGTGCCAGCAGCTTAGATCAAGGGAGTCCTAAGTTCTATGGCTACACCTTC. Its protein product is CASSLDQGSPKFYGYTF.